This record concerns one TCR beta chain sequence. Its antigen is still unknown. No much larger clone exists at a distance of one base, and base qualities are not known. For sequencing of the TCRbeta CDR3 region, genomic DNA was extracted from the sorted cells. The immunoSEQ Assay was used to sequence the TCRbeta CDR3 regions. The table was pulled from immuneACCESS by TCRdb, which kept in-frame rearrangements only. Such tables lose some clones; where checked, under half of the loss comes from unresolved V genes, and the rest has no known cause. This sample is represented by tens of thousands of clones; about four fifths of them were singletons. The ten biggest clones cover 24% of the sample. Patients with autoimmune disease history or receiving systemic immunosuppression were excluded from the trial. Peripheral blood for TCR sequencing was drawn from every dose cohort at baseline, at cycle 4 day 1 and at cycle 7 day 1. Samples came from an open-label, multicenter, first-in-human phase I dose-escalation trial of ivuxolimab. Adults with locally advanced or metastatic melanoma, renal cell carcinoma, hepatocellular carcinoma or head and neck squamous cell carcinoma were enrolled in the trial. Before TCR sequencing, CD4+ and CD8+ T cells were separately sorted from peripheral blood.

The germline ends are 16 bases apart after V is trimmed by 1 base and J by 3 bases. Taken from cysteine to phenylalanine, the CDR3 has 16 residues. Here the CDR3 DNA is all that survives: 48 bases in frame from base 1. CDR1 is given as SGHAT and CDR2 as FQNNGV, both from the germline V gene. These data belong to a study of OX40 agonist ivuxolimab in advanced cancers. Context from the whole study: The costimulatory receptor OX40 (CD134) was targeted by ivuxolimab, a fully human IgG2 agonistic monoclonal antibody. Intravenous ivuxolimab was administered to patients every 2 weeks at six dose levels: 0.01, 0.1, 0.3, 1.5, 3 and 10 mg/kg. Of the approximately 53 patients in dose escalation, about 20 had hepatocellular carcinoma, approximately 15 had melanoma, 9 had renal cell carcinoma and 9 had head and neck cancer. In the dose-escalation cohort, around four fifths of patients were male, and the mean age was 60 years with a range of about 20 to 80. Prior anti-PD-1, anti-PD-L1 or anti-CTLA-4 therapy was permitted, and checkpoint inhibitors had been received by 40% to 50% of dose-escalation patients. Partial responses were achieved by three dose-escalation patients, of whom one had hepatocellular carcinoma and two had cutaneous melanoma. Peripheral TCRbeta sequencing aimed to test whether ivuxolimab altered TCR sequence diversity and caused clonal T-cell expansion. The paper covers the monotherapy dose-escalation part of the phase I ivuxolimab trial, which included N ≈ 50 patients. Study-wide findings and limitations: The antigen specificity of the clonally expanded peripheral T cells was not determined. Low levels of normalized T-cell clonal expansion were also seen in some patients who did not respond. Partial responders in the 0.1-3.0 mg/kg groups had among the lowest normalized peripheral clonal expansion, especially among CD8+ T cells. At doses of 0.1 to 3.0 mg/kg, clonal expansion of both CD4+ and CD8+ T cells in blood was seen between baseline and week 6. After ivuxolimab, CD8+ T cells had more expanded clones than CD4+ T cells on average.

Material: CD4+ or CD8+ T cells sorted from blood, obtained in a trial of the OX40 agonist ivuxolimab. This chain joins TRBV11-2 to TRBJ2-7; the D gene cannot be named for sure. This clonotype was sampled from an adult with an advanced solid tumor such as melanoma, head and neck, liver or kidney cancer. The CDR3 protein sequence reads: CASSLGMGNLGYEQYF. In nucleotide form, the sequence is TGTGCCAGCAGCTTAGGGATGGGAAACTTAGGCTACGAGCAGTACTTC. Supplemented by the reference TRBV11-2 and TRBJ2-7 proteins around the CDR3, the complete variable domain is EAGVAQSPRYKIIEKRQSVAFWCNPISGHATLYWYQQILGQGPKLLIQFQNNGVVDDSQLPKDRFSAERLKGVDSTLKIQPAKLEDSAVYLCASSLGMGNLGYEQYFGPGTRLTVT.